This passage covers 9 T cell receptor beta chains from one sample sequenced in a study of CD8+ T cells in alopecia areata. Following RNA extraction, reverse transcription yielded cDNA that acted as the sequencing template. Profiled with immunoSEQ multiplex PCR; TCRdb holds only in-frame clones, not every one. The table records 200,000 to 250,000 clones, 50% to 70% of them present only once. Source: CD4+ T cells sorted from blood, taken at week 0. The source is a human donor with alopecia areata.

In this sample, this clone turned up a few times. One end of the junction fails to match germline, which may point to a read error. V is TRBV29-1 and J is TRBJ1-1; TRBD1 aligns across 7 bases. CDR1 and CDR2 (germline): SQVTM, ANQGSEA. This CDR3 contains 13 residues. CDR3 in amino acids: CSFEGGTTTEAFF. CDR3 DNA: TGCAGCTTTGAAGGGGGCACGACGACTGAAGCTTTCTTT.

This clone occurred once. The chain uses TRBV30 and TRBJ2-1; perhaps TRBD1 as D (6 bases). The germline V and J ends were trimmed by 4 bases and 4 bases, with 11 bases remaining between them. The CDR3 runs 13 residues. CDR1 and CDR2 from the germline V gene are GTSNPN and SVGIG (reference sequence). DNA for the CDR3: TGTGCCTGGATGAGAGGACAGTACAATGAGCAGTTCTTC. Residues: CAWMRGQYNEQFF.

CDR3 DNA sequence: TGCGCCAGCAGCCAAGGCGGCCTCCGCAGAGCCTATGGCTACACCTTC. Encoded protein: CASSQGGLRRAYGYTF. This chain connects TRBV4-1 to TRBJ1-2; the D is unclear. Germline V gene lookup returns CDR1 MGHRA and CDR2 YSYEKL. Trimming removed 1 base at V and 4 bases at J, with 16 bases between. This CDR3 is built from 16 residues.

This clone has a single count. CDR3 DNA sequence: TGTGCCTGGAGTAGACAGGTTGAAGCTTTCTTT. Its translation is CAWSRQVEAFF. The chain combines TRBV30 with TRBJ1-1; the D gene is possibly TRBD1 (6 bases). The germline V gene encodes CDR1 GTSNPN and CDR2 SVGIG (reference sequence). V was trimmed by 2 bases and J by 7 bases, leaving 8 bases between them. The CDR3 length is 11 residues.

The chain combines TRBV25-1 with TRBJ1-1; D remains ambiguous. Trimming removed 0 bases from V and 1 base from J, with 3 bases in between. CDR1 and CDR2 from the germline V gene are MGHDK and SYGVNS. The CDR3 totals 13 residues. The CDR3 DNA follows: TGTGCCAGCAGTGAATATAAGAACACTGAAGCTTTCTTT. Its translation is CASSEYKNTEAFF.

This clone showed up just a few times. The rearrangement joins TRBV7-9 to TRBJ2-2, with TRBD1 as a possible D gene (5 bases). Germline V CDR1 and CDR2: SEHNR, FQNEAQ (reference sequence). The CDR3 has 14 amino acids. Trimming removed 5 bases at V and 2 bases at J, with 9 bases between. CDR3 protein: CASSPQGNTGELFF. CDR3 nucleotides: TGTGCCAGCAGCCCGCAGGGAAACACCGGGGAGCTGTTTTTT.

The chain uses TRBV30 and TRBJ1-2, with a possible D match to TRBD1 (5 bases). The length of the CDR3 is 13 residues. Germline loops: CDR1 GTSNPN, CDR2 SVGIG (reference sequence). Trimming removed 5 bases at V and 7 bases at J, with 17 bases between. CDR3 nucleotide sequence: TGTGCCTGGCAGCCGGGACCCGGGGGTGGCTACACCTTC. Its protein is CAWQPGPGGGYTF.

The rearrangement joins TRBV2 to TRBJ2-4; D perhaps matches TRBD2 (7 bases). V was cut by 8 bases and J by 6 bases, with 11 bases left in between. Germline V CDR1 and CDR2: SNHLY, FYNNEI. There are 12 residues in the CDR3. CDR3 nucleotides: TGTGCCAGCGGGAGGGGGATAAACATTCAGTACTTC. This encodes CASGRGINIQYF.

The DNA of the CDR3 is TGTGCCAGCAGTTACGCGATCAAGGGAGTGGACTATGGCTACACCTTC. Amino acids: CASSYAIKGVDYGYTF. The gene calls are TRBV6-6 and TRBJ1-2; D unclear. This CDR3 contains 16 residues. Germline-derived CDR1 and CDR2 are MNHNY and SVGAGI (reference sequence). V lost 2 bases and J 3 bases, leaving 16 bases between the germline ends.